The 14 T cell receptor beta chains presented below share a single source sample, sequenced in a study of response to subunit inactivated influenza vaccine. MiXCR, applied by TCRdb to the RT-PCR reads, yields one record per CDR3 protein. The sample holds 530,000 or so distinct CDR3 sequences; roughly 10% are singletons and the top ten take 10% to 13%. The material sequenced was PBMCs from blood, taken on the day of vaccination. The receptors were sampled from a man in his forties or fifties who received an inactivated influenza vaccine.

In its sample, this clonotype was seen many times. DNA of the CDR3: TGTGCCAGCAGCCTTCGACTAGCGGCCTCCTACGAGCAGTACTTC. Translated: CASSLRLAASYEQYF. V usage is TRBV4-2 and J usage is TRBJ2-7; TRBD2 agrees at 9 bases. The ends lost 4 bases at V and 0 bases at J; junction bases unmatched: 4. CDR3 size: 15 residues. The germline gives CDR1 LGHNA, CDR2 YNFKEQ.

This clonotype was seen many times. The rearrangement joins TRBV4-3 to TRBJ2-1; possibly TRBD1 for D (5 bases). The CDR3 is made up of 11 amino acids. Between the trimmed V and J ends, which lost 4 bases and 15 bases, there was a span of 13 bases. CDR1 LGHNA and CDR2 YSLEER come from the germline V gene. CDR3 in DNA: TGCGCCAGCAGCCGAGCAGGGTTCTTGTTCTTC. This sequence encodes CASSRAGFLFF.

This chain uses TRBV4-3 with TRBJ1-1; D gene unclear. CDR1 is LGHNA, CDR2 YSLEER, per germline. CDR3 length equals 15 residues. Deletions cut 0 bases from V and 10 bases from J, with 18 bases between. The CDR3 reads CASSQEVGWALGAFF. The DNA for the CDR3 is TGCGCCAGCAGCCAAGAGGTAGGGTGGGCTCTCGGAGCTTTCTTT.

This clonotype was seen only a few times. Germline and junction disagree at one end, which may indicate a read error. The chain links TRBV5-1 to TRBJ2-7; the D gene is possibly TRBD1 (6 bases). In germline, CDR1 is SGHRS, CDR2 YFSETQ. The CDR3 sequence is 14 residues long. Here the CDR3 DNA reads TGCGCCAGCAGCTCCGGGACACCATCCTCCGAGCAGTACTTC. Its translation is CASSSGTPSSEQYF.

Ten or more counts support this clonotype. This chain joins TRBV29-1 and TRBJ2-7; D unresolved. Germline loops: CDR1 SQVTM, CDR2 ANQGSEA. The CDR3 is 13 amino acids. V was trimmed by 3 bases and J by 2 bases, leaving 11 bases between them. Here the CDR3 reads CSVESPDTYEQYF. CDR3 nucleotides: TGCAGCGTTGAGTCCCCGGATACCTACGAGCAGTACTTC.

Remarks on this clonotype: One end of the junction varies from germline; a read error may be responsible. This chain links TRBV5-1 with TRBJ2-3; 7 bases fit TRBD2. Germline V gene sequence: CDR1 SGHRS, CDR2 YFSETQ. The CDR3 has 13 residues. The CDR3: CASRLAGVDTQYF. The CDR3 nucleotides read TGCGCCAGCAGATTGGCGGGAGTCGATACGCAGTATTTT.

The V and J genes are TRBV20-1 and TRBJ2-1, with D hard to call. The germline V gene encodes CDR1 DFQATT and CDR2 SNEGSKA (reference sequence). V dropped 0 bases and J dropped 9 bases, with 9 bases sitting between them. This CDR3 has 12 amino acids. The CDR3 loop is CSARDLVAEQFF. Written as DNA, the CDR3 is TGCAGTGCTAGAGATCTGGTAGCTGAGCAGTTCTTC.

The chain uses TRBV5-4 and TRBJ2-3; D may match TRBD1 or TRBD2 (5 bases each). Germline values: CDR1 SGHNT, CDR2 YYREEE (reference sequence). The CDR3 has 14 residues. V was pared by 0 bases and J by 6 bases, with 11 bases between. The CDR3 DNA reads TGTGCCAGCAGCTTGGGGGACGGGATGGATACGCAGTATTTT. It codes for CASSLGDGMDTQYF.

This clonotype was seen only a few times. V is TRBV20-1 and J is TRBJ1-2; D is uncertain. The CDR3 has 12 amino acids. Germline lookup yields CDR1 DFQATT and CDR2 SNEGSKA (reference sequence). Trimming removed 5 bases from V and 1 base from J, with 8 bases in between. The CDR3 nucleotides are TGCAGTGCTCAAAACATTAACTATGGCTACACCTTC. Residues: CSAQNINYGYTF.

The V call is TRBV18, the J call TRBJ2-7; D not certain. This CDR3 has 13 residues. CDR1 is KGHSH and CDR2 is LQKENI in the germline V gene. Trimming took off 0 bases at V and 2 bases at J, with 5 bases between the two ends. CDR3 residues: CASSPPVTYEQYF. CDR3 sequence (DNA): TGTGCCAGCTCACCACCTGTTACCTACGAGCAGTACTTC.

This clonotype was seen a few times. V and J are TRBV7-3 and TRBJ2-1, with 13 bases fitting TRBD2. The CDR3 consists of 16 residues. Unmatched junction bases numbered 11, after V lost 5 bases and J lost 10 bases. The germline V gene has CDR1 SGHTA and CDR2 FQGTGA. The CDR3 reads CASSRSLAGGRDEQFF. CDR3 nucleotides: TGTGCCAGCAGCCGTTCACTAGCGGGAGGGCGGGACGAGCAGTTCTTC.

CDR3 nucleotide sequence: TGTGCCAGCAGCCATACAGGGGGGTACGGCTACACCTTC. The encoded protein is CASSHTGGYGYTF. The chain is built from TRBV3-1 and TRBJ1-2; 8 positions match TRBD1. The germline CDR1 and CDR2 sequences are LGHDT and YNNKEL (reference sequence). V was pared by 3 bases and J by 8 bases, with 5 bases of the junction left unmatched. The CDR3 length is 13 residues. Full variable domain (outside the CDR3, taken from reference TRBV3-1 and TRBJ1-2): DTAVSQTPKYLVTQMGNDKSIKCEQNLGHDTMYWYKQDSKKFLKIMFSYNNKELIINETVPNRFSPKSPDKAHLNLHINSLELGDSAVYFCASSHTGGYGYTFGSGTRLTVV.

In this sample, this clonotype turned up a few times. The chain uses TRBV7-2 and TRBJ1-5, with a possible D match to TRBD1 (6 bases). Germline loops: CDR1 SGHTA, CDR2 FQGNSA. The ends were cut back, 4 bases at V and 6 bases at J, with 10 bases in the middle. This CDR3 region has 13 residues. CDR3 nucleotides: TGTGCCAGCAGCTCACAGGGCGGTCAGCCCCAGCATTTT. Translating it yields CASSSQGGQPQHF.

CDR3 region: CSAKASSYNEQFF. The CDR3 nucleotides are TGCAGTGCTAAGGCGAGCTCCTACAATGAGCAGTTCTTC. The V gene is TRBV20-1, the J gene TRBJ2-1; D is unresolved. Germline CDR1 DFQATT, CDR2 SNEGSKA (reference sequence). V shed 4 bases and J shed 0 bases, with 7 bases lying between them. The CDR3 contains 13 residues.